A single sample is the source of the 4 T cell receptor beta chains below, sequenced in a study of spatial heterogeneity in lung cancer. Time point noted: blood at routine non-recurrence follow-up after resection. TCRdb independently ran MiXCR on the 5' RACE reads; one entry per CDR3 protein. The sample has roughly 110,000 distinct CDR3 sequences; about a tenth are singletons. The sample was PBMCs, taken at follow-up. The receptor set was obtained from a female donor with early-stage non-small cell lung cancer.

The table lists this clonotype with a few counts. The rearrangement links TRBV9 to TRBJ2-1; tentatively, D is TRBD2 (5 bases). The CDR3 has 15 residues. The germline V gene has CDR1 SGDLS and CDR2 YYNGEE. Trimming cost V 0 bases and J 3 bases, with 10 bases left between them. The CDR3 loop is CASSVELVGYNEQFF. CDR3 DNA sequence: TGTGCCAGCAGCGTAGAACTAGTGGGCTACAATGAGCAGTTCTTC.

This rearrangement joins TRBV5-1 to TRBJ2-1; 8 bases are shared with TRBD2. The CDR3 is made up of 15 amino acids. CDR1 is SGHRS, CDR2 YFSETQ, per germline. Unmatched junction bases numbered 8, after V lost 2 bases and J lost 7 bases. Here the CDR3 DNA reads TGCGCCAGCAGCTTAGCGGGAGCTCGGGGGAATGAGCAGTTCTTC. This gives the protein CASSLAGARGNEQFF.

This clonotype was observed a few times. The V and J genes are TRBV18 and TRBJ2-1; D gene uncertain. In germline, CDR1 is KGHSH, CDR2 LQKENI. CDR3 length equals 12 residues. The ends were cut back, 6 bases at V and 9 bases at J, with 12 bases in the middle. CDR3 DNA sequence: TGTGCCAGCTCTACCACGGGTGCTGAGCAGTTCTTC. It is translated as CASSTTGAEQFF.

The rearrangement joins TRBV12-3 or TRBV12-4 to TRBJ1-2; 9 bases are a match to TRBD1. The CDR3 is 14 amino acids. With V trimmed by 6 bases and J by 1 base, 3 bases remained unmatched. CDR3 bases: TGTGCCAGCAGGGGACAGGGTAGTAACTATGGCTACACCTTC. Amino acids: CASRGQGSNYGYTF.